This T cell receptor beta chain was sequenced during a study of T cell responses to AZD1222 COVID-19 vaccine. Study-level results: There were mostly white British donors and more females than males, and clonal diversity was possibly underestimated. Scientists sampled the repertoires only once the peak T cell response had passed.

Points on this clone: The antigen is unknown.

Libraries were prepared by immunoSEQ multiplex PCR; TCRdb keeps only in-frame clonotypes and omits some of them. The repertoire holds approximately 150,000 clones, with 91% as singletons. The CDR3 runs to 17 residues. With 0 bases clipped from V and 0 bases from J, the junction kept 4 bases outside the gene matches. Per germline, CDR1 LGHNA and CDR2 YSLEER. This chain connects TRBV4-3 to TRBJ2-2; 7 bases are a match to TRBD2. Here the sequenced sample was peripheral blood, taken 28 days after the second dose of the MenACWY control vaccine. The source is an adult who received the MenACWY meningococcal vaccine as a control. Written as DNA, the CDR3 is TGCGCCAGCAGCCAAGATCCACGGGGGGCGAACACCGGGGAGCTGTTTTTT. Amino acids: CASSQDPRGANTGELFF.